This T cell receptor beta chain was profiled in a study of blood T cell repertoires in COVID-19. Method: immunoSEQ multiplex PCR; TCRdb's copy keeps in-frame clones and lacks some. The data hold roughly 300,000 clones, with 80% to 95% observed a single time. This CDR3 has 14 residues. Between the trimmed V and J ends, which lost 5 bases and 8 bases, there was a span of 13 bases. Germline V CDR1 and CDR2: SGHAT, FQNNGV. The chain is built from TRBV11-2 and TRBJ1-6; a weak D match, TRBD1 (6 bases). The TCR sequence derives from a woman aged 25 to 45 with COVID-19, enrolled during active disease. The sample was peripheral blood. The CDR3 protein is CASSHTGPYSPLHF. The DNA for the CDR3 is TGTGCCAGCAGCCACACAGGGCCCTATTCACCCCTCCACTTT. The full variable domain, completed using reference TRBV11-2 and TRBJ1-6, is EAGVAQSPRYKIIEKRQSVAFWCNPISGHATLYWYQQILGQGPKLLIQFQNNGVVDDSQLPKDRFSAERLKGVDSTLKIQPAKLEDSAVYLCASSHTGPYSPLHFGNGTRLTVT.